This T cell receptor beta chain was recovered during a study of a mutant IDH1 vaccine in newly diagnosed glioma. Looking at the study overall: Treatment recipients were about 60% male and around 40% female, and their mean age was around 37 years. Prior therapy was radiotherapy, temozolomide, or both; most received both.

TCRdb keeps only in-frame clones here, not all; method: immunoSEQ multiplex PCR. The table includes over 75,000 clones, about 82% detected once. Germline V gene data show CDR1 as MNHEY and CDR2 as SVGAGI. Germline trimming cut 5 bases from V and 5 bases from J; bases unmatched to any gene: 7. CDR3 size: 15 residues. Time point given: baseline, week 1 (first vaccination visit). The treatment was: pre-vaccination baseline after standard-of-care therapy. The clonotype originates from a man aged 40-49 years with glioma. The chain joins TRBV6-5 to TRBJ2-3, with 10 positions matching TRBD1. Specimen: PBMCs, collected from a glioma patient treated with radiotherapy, temozolomide or both. CDR3 in amino acids: CASSPTGGFGDTQYF. The CDR3 coding sequence is TGTGCCAGCAGTCCGACAGGGGGCTTTGGAGATACGCAGTATTTT.